The text below deals with one T cell receptor (beta chain). Its antigen is not known. PCR was performed using 60 Vbeta and 13 Jbeta primers. The repertoire was sequenced with immunoSEQ multiplex PCR; TCRdb's copy has only in-frame clones and lacks some. The sample records 90,000 to 110,000 clones, around 80% being singletons. These data come from a study of cytomegalovirus exposure and HLA in healthy donors. Study details: For the approximately 400 genotyped donors, about 81% fell within the Caucasian-associated ancestry cluster. Findings of the study overall: One variant, a missense change in DCLRE1C, was linked in a later analysis to TCR beta V- and J-gene trimming. CMV serostatus stood as the only immune exposure information on hand. Common viral pathogens seemed to be connected with several of the most significant clusters, according to a later analysis.

Germline values: CDR1 MDHEN, CDR2 SYDVKM. The CDR3 is 13 residues long. V lost 4 bases to trimming and J lost 6 bases; unmatched junction nucleotides: 4. The sample taken for sequencing was PBMCs. This chain uses TRBV28 with TRBJ1-2; 8 nucleotides agree with TRBD1. The TCR comes from a man younger than 35 in good health and CMV-seronegative. CDR3 region: CASSSGQGHGYTF. The CDR3 coding sequence is TGTGCCAGCAGTTCCGGACAGGGCCATGGCTACACCTTC.